A selection of T cell receptor beta chains follows, all from one sample in a study of T cells in Graves' hyperthyroidism and ophthalmopathy. TCRdb ran MiXCR on the multiplex PCR reads and lists one entry per CDR3 protein. The table lists around 620,000 distinct CDR3 sequences, 12% to 15% of them singletons, with approximately 6.4% in the top ten. The sequenced sample consisted of blood. All receptors derive from a woman aged 18-29 years with Graves' ophthalmopathy. Both conserved end residues are part of each CDR3. D genes are given only for firm matches. The size field is filled for only some rows; it gives once, few, many or a size class.

>TRBJ2-1|many|TRBV20-1|-
CSARDQGSGGYNEQFF
TGCAGTGCTAGAGATCAGGGAAGCGGAGGGTACAATGAGCAGTTCTTC
>TRBJ1-2|once|TRBV30|-
CAWTFDEPNYGYTF
TGTGCCTGGACTTTTGACGAACCTAACTATGGCTACACCTTC
>TRBJ1-2|many|TRBV9|TRBD1
CASSPRDREIYGYTF
TGTGCCAGCAGCCCCCGGGACAGGGAGATCTATGGCTACACCTTC
>TRBJ2-6|many|TRBV12-3/TRBV12-4|-
CASSRANVLTF
TGTGCCAGCAGTAGGGCCAACGTCCTGACTTTC
>TRBJ2-5|-|TRBV4-2|-
CASSQRQSEETQYF
TGTGCCAGCAGCCAAAGACAGTCGGAAGAGACCCAGTACTTC
>TRBJ2-7|many|TRBV11-2|TRBD1
CASSLTMRGQGQYF
TGTGCCAGCAGCTTAACTATGAGGGGACAGGGGCAGTACTTC
>TRBJ1-4|many|TRBV7-3|TRBD1
CASSPSGQGGEKLFF
TGTGCCAGCAGCCCCTCGGGACAGGGTGGAGAAAAACTGTTTTTT
>TRBJ2-1|many|TRBV29-1|-
CSVVPGPVVDEQFF
TGCAGCGTTGTCCCAGGCCCGGTGGTCGATGAGCAGTTCTTC
>TRBJ2-3|many|TRBV2|TRBD2
CASRRLAGAGDTQYF
TGTGCCAGCAGAAGACTAGCGGGAGCGGGAGATACGCAGTATTTT
>TRBJ2-7|many|TRBV28|-
CASSLSQTREQYF
TGTGCCAGCAGTTTATCACAAACTCGGGAGCAGTACTTC
>TRBJ2-7|many|TRBV2|-
CASSGQGGYEQYF
TGTGCCAGCAGTGGGCAGGGAGGATACGAGCAGTACTTC
>TRBJ1-4|few|TRBV10-3|TRBD1
CAISRQGREEKLFF
TGTGCCATCAGCAGACAGGGCAGAGAGGAAAAACTGTTTTTT
>TRBJ1-4|-|TRBV18|-
CASSPRLATNEKLFF
TGTGCCAGCTCACCGAGGCTTGCAACTAATGAAAAACTGTTTTTT
>TRBJ2-7|-|TRBV5-6|-
CASSFEFSYEQYF
TGTGCCAGCAGCTTTGAGTTCTCCTACGAGCAGTACTTC
>TRBJ2-2|few|TRBV6-1|-
CASSQTRAWDTGELFF
TGTGCCAGCAGCCAAACCCGGGCATGGGACACCGGGGAGCTGTTTTTT
>TRBJ2-3|-|TRBV4-2|TRBD1
CASSQATGGSDTQYF
TGTGCCAGCAGCCAAGCCACAGGGGGGTCAGATACGCAGTATTTT
>TRBJ2-7|many|TRBV10-3|TRBD1
CAMLDRGTYEQYF
TGTGCCATGTTGGACAGGGGGACCTACGAGCAGTACTTC
>TRBJ2-1|-|TRBV11-2|-
CASSWAADEQFF
TGTGCCAGCAGCTGGGCGGCTGATGAGCAGTTCTTC
>TRBJ2-1|many|TRBV6-2/TRBV6-3|TRBD2
CASRRAAPTSGNHYNEQFF
TGTGCCAGCAGGCGCGCCGCTCCGACTAGCGGGAACCATTACAATGAGCAGTTCTTC
>TRBJ1-1|many|TRBV3-1|TRBD1
CASSAQGQGNTEAFF
TGTGCCAGCAGCGCACAGGGACAGGGCAACACTGAAGCTTTCTTT
>TRBJ2-7|many|TRBV20-1|-
CSARRVSSYEQYF
TGCAGTGCTAGGCGAGTTAGCTCCTACGAGCAGTACTTC
>TRBJ2-1|few|TRBV5-5|-
CASSFLPAYNEQFF
TGTGCCAGCAGCTTCCTCCCCGCCTACAATGAGCAGTTCTTC
>TRBJ2-2|few|TRBV6-1|TRBD1
CASSGTQGAAGELFF
TGTGCCAGCAGTGGGACACAGGGGGCTGCCGGGGAGCTGTTTTTT
>TRBJ2-5|many|TRBV30|TRBD2
CAGYSGRGEETQYF
TGTGCCGGGTATAGCGGGAGGGGAGAAGAGACCCAGTACTTC
>TRBJ2-1|many|TRBV2|TRBD2
CASSEGASGRGNEQFF
TGTGCCAGCAGTGAAGGTGCCAGCGGGAGGGGCAATGAGCAGTTCTTC
>TRBJ2-1|-|TRBV19|TRBD2
CASSIPALRGSTYNEQFF
TGTGCCAGTAGTATCCCGGCCCTACGCGGGAGTACCTACAATGAGCAGTTCTTC
>TRBJ2-7|many|TRBV7-9|-
CASSPLGASAEQYF
TGTGCCAGCAGCCCATTGGGAGCTAGCGCCGAGCAGTACTTC
>TRBJ1-1|many|TRBV7-3|-
CASSLSGTHNTEAFF
TGTGCCAGCAGCTTGTCCGGGACCCACAACACTGAAGCTTTCTTT
>TRBJ2-1|many|TRBV7-3|-
CASSLYAGSEQFF
TGTGCCAGCAGCTTATACGCGGGCAGTGAGCAGTTCTTC
>TRBJ2-5|many|TRBV27|-
CASSFSGSPRETQYF
TGTGCCAGCAGTTTTTCAGGGTCCCCGCGAGAGACCCAGTACTTC
>TRBJ2-3|many|TRBV19|-
CASRTNRDGTDTQYF
TGTGCCAGTAGAACCAACAGGGATGGGACAGATACGCAGTATTTT
>TRBJ2-7|many|TRBV6-2/TRBV6-3|-
CASTTGFSYEQYF
TGTGCCAGCACTACAGGGTTCTCCTACGAGCAGTACTTC
>TRBJ2-7|many|TRBV6-1|TRBD2
CASMGAGLAGGSEQYF
TGTGCCAGCATGGGTGCCGGACTAGCGGGAGGAAGCGAGCAGTACTTC
>TRBJ2-5|many|TRBV11-2|-
CASSPTDARQETQYF
TGTGCCAGCAGCCCTACTGACGCCCGGCAAGAGACCCAGTACTTC
>TRBJ1-1|few|TRBV9|-
CASSPQGQDGEAFF
TGTGCCAGCAGCCCCCAAGGGCAGGACGGTGAAGCTTTCTTT
>TRBJ2-3|few|TRBV6-5|TRBD2
CASSYGEGPQVPQYF
TGTGCCAGCAGTTACGGGGAGGGGCCACAGGTCCCGCAGTATTTT
>TRBJ1-2|many|TRBV12-3/TRBV12-4|TRBD1
CASTLGTGDNYGYTF
TGTGCCAGCACTCTGGGGACAGGGGATAACTATGGCTACACCTTC
>TRBJ1-4|few|TRBV2|-
CASRSQTSEKLFF
TGTGCCAGCAGATCACAGACTAGTGAAAAACTGTTTTTT
>TRBJ2-7|many|TRBV6-1|-
CASMGDASREQYF
TGTGCCAGCATGGGAGACGCTTCCCGGGAGCAGTACTTC
>TRBJ2-1|many|TRBV24-1|-
CATSASHNYNEQFF
TGTGCCACCAGCGCCTCACACAACTACAATGAGCAGTTCTTC
>TRBJ2-7|many|TRBV5-6|TRBD1
CASSPLGTGDYEQYF
TGTGCCAGCAGCCCTTTAGGGACAGGGGACTACGAGCAGTACTTC
>TRBJ2-7|many|TRBV28|TRBD1
CASSSGDSSYEQYF
TGTGCCAGCAGTTCAGGGGACAGTTCCTACGAGCAGTACTTC
>TRBJ2-5|-|TRBV7-3|TRBD2
CASSLDGTSGETQHF
TGTGCCAGCAGCTTAGATGGCACCAGCGGGGAGACCCAGCACTTC
>TRBJ1-1|many|TRBV19|-
CASTRGGVNTEAFF
TGTGCCAGTACCAGAGGGGGGGTGAACACTGAAGCTTTCTTT
>TRBJ2-5|few|TRBV27|TRBD1
CASSFGPGQGAEETQYF
TGTGCCAGCAGTTTCGGACCGGGACAGGGGGCCGAAGAGACCCAGTACTTC
>TRBJ2-1|many|TRBV7-9|TRBD2
CASSASGSITNEQFF
TGTGCCAGCAGCGCTAGCGGGAGTATAACCAATGAGCAGTTCTTC
>TRBJ2-3|few|TRBV4-2|-
CASSQTLRGRDTQYF
TGTGCCAGCAGCCAAACTCTACGGGGGAGAGATACGCAGTATTTT
>TRBJ1-2|many|TRBV11-3|-
CASSSRTPYGYTF
TGTGCCAGCAGCTCCAGGACACCCTATGGCTACACCTTC
>TRBJ1-2|-|TRBV12-3/TRBV12-4|-
CASSPGGPNYGYTF
TGTGCCAGCTCTCCAGGAGGTCCCAACTATGGCTACACCTTC
>TRBJ2-7|many|TRBV24-1|-
CATSDPGGGGSYEQYF
TGTGCCACCAGTGATCCCGGTGGCGGCGGCTCCTACGAGCAGTACTTC